These T cell receptor beta chains were read from a single sample in a study of CD8+CD57+ T cells in acquired aplastic anemia. TCRdb reanalysed the reads using MiXCR and keeps one entry per CDR3 protein. The sample contains some 47,000 distinct CDR3 sequences, about 73% of which appear only once. The sample was sorted CD4+, CD8+, or CD8+CD57+ T cells (not recorded which) from PBMCs. Every receptor here comes from a human donor in good health, serving as a control. CDR3s include the opening cysteine and the closing phenylalanine or tryptophan. The order of the fields is D gene, clone size, V gene, J gene, CDR3 protein, CDR3 DNA. A D gene is named only where the DNA matches it firmly. Some rows mark clone size as missing; the rest say once, few, many or name a class of expanded clone.

D: TRBD2
size: .
V: TRBV14
J: TRBJ2-1
CDR3: CASSLYSGGTGANEQFF
DNA: TGTGCCAGCAGCCTGTATAGCGGGGGAACCGGGGCCAATGAGCAGTTCTTC

D: .
size: .
V: TRBV29-1
J: TRBJ2-1
CDR3: CSVVAYNEQFF
DNA: TGCAGCGTTGTGGCCTACAATGAGCAGTTCTTC

D: TRBD1
size: .
V: TRBV12-3/TRBV12-4
J: TRBJ2-7
CDR3: CASSPRDRDYEQYF
DNA: TGTGCCAGCAGTCCCCGGGACAGGGATTACGAGCAGTACTTC

D: TRBD1
size: .
V: TRBV20-1
J: TRBJ2-7
CDR3: CSVAQGSYEQYF
DNA: TGCAGTGTAGCACAGGGGTCCTACGAGCAGTACTTC

D: .
size: few
V: TRBV15
J: TRBJ2-1
CDR3: CATSRDNRARYNEQFF
DNA: TGTGCCACCAGCAGAGATAACAGGGCGCGTTACAATGAGCAGTTCTTC

D: .
size: .
V: TRBV2
J: TRBJ1-5
CDR3: CASRGGVNQPQHF
DNA: TGTGCCAGCAGGGGTGGCGTTAATCAGCCCCAGCATTTT

D: .
size: .
V: TRBV5-1
J: TRBJ2-7
CDR3: CASSLEPELGEQYF
DNA: TGCGCCAGCAGCTTGGAGCCGGAACTAGGCGAGCAGTACTTC

D: .
size: .
V: TRBV2
J: TRBJ2-7
CDR3: CASSFGQYYEQYF
DNA: TGTGCCAGCAGTTTTGGTCAGTACTACGAGCAGTACTTC

D: .
size: .
V: TRBV2
J: TRBJ1-2
CDR3: CASSVGDGYTF
DNA: TGTGCCAGCAGTGTGGGGGATGGCTACACCTTC

D: .
size: few
V: TRBV10-3
J: TRBJ1-2
CDR3: CAISGGSPDYGYTF
DNA: TGTGCCATCAGTGGAGGCAGCCCAGACTATGGCTACACCTTC

D: .
size: once
V: TRBV20-1
J: TRBJ2-6
CDR3: CSASNFNTGANVLTF
DNA: TGCAGTGCTAGTAACTTTAATACTGGGGCCAACGTCCTGACTTTC

D: .
size: once
V: TRBV15
J: TRBJ1-1
CDR3: CATSGGLLNTEAFF
DNA: TGTGCCACCAGCGGTGGACTGTTGAACACTGAAGCTTTCTTT

D: .
size: .
V: TRBV15
J: TRBJ2-5
CDR3: CATSRDTVEETQYF
DNA: TGTGCCACCAGCAGAGATACAGTAGAAGAGACCCAGTACTTC